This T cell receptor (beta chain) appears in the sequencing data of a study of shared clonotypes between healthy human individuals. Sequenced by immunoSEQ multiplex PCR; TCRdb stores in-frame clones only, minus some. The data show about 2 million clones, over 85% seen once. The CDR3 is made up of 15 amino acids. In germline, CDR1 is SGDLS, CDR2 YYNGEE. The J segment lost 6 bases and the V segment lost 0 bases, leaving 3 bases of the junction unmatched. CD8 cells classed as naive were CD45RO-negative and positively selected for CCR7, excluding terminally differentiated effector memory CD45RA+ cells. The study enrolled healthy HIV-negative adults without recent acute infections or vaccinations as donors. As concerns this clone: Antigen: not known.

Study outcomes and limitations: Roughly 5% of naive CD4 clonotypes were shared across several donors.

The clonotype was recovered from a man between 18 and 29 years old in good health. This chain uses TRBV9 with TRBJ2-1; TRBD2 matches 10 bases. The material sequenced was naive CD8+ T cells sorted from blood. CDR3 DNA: TGTGCCAGCAGCGTAGAACTAGCGGGATTCAATGAGCAGTTCTTC. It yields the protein CASSVELAGFNEQFF.